The 22 T cell receptor beta chains given below trace back to one sample, sequenced in a study of Ad26.COV2.S vaccination and SARS-CoV-2 variants. The method was immunoSEQ multiplex PCR; TCRdb's version includes in-frame clones alone and lacks a portion of them. The table records 440,000 or so clones, around 91% of them present only once. Treatment defined: 15 to 20 received Ad26.COV2.S at low or high dose, single or two shots; roughly 5 received placebo; per-sample allocation not given. The investigators took samples on day 63 after the first vaccine or placebo injection. The specimen was peripheral blood, collected in a trial of Ad26.COV2.S vaccine versus placebo. The source is a person between 18 and 59 years old who received the Ad26.COV2.S COVID-19 vaccine or a placebo.

The chain has TRBV27 and TRBJ1-4, with 8 bases lining up with TRBD1. J gave up 10 bases and V 0 bases, and 7 bases lay outside the gene matches. CDR3 length: 15 residues. The germline V gene encodes CDR1 MNHEY and CDR2 SMNVEV (reference sequence). DNA of the CDR3: TGTGCCAGCAGTTTATCGCCGGGACAGGTTGCAAAACTGTTTTTT. Translating it yields CASSLSPGQVAKLFF.

The chain is built from TRBV5-8 and TRBJ2-1, with D perhaps TRBD1 (5 bases). This CDR3 has 14 amino acids. Germline V gene sequence: CDR1 SGHTS, CDR2 YDEGEE. Trimming removed 3 bases at V and 5 bases at J, with 12 bases between. CDR3 protein: CASSSWGRNNEQFF. CDR3 bases: TGTGCCAGCAGCTCGTGGGGCAGAAACAATGAGCAGTTCTTC. The entire variable domain, with the rest obtained from reference TRBV5-8 and TRBJ2-1, is as follows: EAGVTQSPTHLIKTRGQQATLRCSPISGHTSVYWYQQALGLGLQFLLWYDEGEERNRGNFPPRFSGRQFPNYSSELNVNALELEDSALYLCASSSWGRNNEQFFGPGTRLTVL.

This clone was picked up one time. The CDR3 sequence: CASSITGTESSPLHF. CDR3 coding DNA: TGCGCCAGCAGTATCACCGGGACAGAGAGTTCACCCCTCCACTTT. The rearrangement joins TRBV10-2 to TRBJ1-6; 7 bases line up with TRBD1. Trimming took 5 bases from V and 9 from J; bases not matched to a gene: 10. The CDR3 length is 15 residues. Germline CDR1 WSHSY, CDR2 SAAADI.

The chain employs TRBV5-8 and TRBJ2-1; 9 bases agree with TRBD1. From germline, CDR1 is SGHTS and CDR2 YDEGEE. The CDR3 covers 14 residues. Trimming cost V 6 bases and J 3 bases; bases outside gene matches: 4. CDR3 protein: CASNRDRVYNEQFF. The CDR3 DNA follows: TGTGCCAGCAATCGGGACAGGGTCTACAATGAGCAGTTCTTC.

As for this clone: This sample also contains other DNA sequences that code for the same CDR3. This chain joins TRBV7-9 and TRBJ2-7, with D perhaps TRBD1 (6 bases). Trimming stripped 5 bases from V and 3 bases from J, with 11 bases between. The CDR3 covers 13 residues. Germline CDR1 is SEHNR and CDR2 is FQNEAQ (reference sequence). The CDR3 DNA sequence: TGTGCCAGCAGCCTCGGACAGTTCTACGAGCAGTACTTC. The encoded protein is CASSLGQFYEQYF.

This chain connects TRBV18 to TRBJ2-5; TRBD2 matches at 8 bases. The CDR3 is 15 residues long. Germline V CDR1 and CDR2: KGHSH, LQKENI. Trimming cost V 2 bases and J 3 bases; bases outside gene matches: 5. The CDR3 protein is CASSPLLAEEETQYF. For the CDR3, the DNA is TGTGCCAGCTCACCATTACTAGCGGAAGAAGAGACCCAGTACTTC.

This clone was observed a few times. The chain couples TRBV30 to TRBJ1-5, with 7 bases that match TRBD1. The germline V gene encodes CDR1 GTSNPN and CDR2 SVGIG (reference sequence). The CDR3 covers 16 residues. Germline trimming cut 2 bases from V and 2 bases from J; bases unmatched to any gene: 9. The CDR3 loop is CAWSRQGVGGNQPQHF. CDR3 sequence (DNA): TGTGCCTGGAGTCGACAGGGCGTTGGGGGCAATCAGCCCCAGCATTTT.

The chain employs TRBV19 and TRBJ2-2, with TRBD1 matching 9 bases. From germline, CDR1 is LNHDA and CDR2 SQIVND (reference sequence). After removal of 4 bases from V and 4 bases from J, the junction contained 7 bases not matched to a gene. This CDR3 has 16 amino acids. In nucleotides, the CDR3 is TGTGCCAGTAGTACCCCGGGACAGGGACTCACCGGGGAGCTGTTTTTT. As protein: CASSTPGQGLTGELFF.

The rearrangement links TRBV5-1 to TRBJ1-1, with TRBD1 identical over 8 bases. The CDR3 length is 16 residues. V lost 4 bases to trimming and J lost 0 bases; unmatched junction nucleotides: 8. Germline lookup yields CDR1 SGHRS and CDR2 YFSETQ. CDR3 sequence (DNA): TGCGCCAGCAGCACCGGACAGGGCCTTCTGAACACTGAAGCTTTCTTT. It yields the protein CASSTGQGLLNTEAFF. Supplemented by reference TRBV5-1 and TRBJ1-1, the full variable domain reads KAGVTQTPRYLIKTRGQQVTLSCSPISGHRSVSWYQQTPGQGLQFLFEYFSETQRNKGNFPGRFSGRQFSNSRSEMNVSTLELGDSALYLCASSTGQGLLNTEAFFGQGTRLTVV.

The V and J genes are TRBV19 and TRBJ2-7; D remains unclear. V was pared by 5 bases and J by 2 bases, with 10 bases between. In germline, CDR1 is LNHDA, CDR2 SQIVND (reference sequence). The CDR3 extends over 13 amino acids. Here the CDR3 reads CASSLKGTYEQYF. The CDR3 DNA follows: TGTGCCAGTAGTTTAAAAGGAACCTACGAGCAGTACTTC.

This clone was observed once. The chain couples TRBV28 to TRBJ2-3; TRBD1 matches 7 bases. The CDR3 is 17 amino acids. Losses at the gene ends were 4 bases for V and 2 bases for J; bases not matched to a gene: 12. Germline-derived CDR1 and CDR2 are MDHEN and SYDVKM. CDR3 sequence (DNA): TGTGCCAGCAGTTCCCCCGGTGTAGGGGGCCTCACAGATACGCAGTATTTT. Amino acids: CASSSPGVGGLTDTQYF.

This clone was detected a few times. The chain links TRBV7-8 to TRBJ1-4; D is undetermined. The ends were cut back, 1 base at V and 11 bases at J, with 23 bases in the middle. CDR3 length: 17 residues. The germline V gene has CDR1 SGHVS and CDR2 FQNEAQ. The CDR3 region is CASSLERQDTFPGKLFF. The CDR3 nucleotides read TGTGCCAGCAGCTTAGAGAGGCAGGATACGTTTCCGGGGAAACTGTTTTTT.

V is TRBV7-2 and J is TRBJ2-3, with D possibly matching TRBD2 (5 bases). Germline CDR1 is SGHTA and CDR2 is FQGNSA. V was trimmed by 1 base and J by 0 bases, leaving 11 bases between them. CDR3 length equals 16 residues. The CDR3, as DNA: TGTGCCAGCAGCTTAGGAGGGTTTGGGAGCACAGATACGCAGTATTTT. It is translated as CASSLGGFGSTDTQYF. Full variable domain (missing parts from reference TRBV7-2 and TRBJ2-3): GAGVSQSPSNKVTEKGKDVELRCDPISGHTALYWYRQSLGQGLEFLIYFQGNSAPDKSGLPSDRFSAERTGGSVSTLTIQRTQQEDSAVYLCASSLGGFGSTDTQYFGPGTRLTVL.

This clone appeared once. This chain joins TRBV9 and TRBJ2-5; D gene unclear. CDR1 is SGDLS, CDR2 YYNGEE, per germline. V was trimmed by 0 bases and J by 1 base, leaving 7 bases between them. The CDR3 is 14 residues long. CDR3 nucleotides: TGTGCCAGCAGCGTAGACGGCTTCCAAGAGACCCAGTACTTC. Translating it yields CASSVDGFQETQYF.

The CDR3 is CASSLGGLSGEAFF. The DNA of the CDR3 is TGTGCCAGCAGCTTAGGGGGGTTGAGCGGTGAAGCTTTCTTT. The chain joins TRBV7-8 to TRBJ1-1, with D maybe TRBD1 (5 bases). Per germline, CDR1 SGHVS and CDR2 FQNEAQ. The CDR3 extends over 14 amino acids. The V end was cut by 1 base, the J end by 7 bases, with 13 bases between.

CDR3 region: CASSYWTSGFSYEQYF. The CDR3, as DNA: TGTGCCAGCAGCTACTGGACTAGCGGATTCTCCTACGAGCAGTACTTC. The chain joins TRBV5-5 to TRBJ2-7; 10 bases line up with TRBD2. This CDR3 has 16 amino acids. Germline values: CDR1 SGHKS, CDR2 YYEKEE (reference sequence). Trimming removed 3 bases from V and 0 bases from J; junction bases left unmatched: 6.

This clone was counted only a few times. The V call is TRBV5-4, the J call TRBJ2-1, with 11 bases lining up with TRBD2. The V gene's germline CDR1 is SGHNT and CDR2 YYREEE (reference sequence). The J segment lost 4 bases and the V segment lost 5 bases, leaving 8 bases of the junction unmatched. This CDR3 spans 16 amino acids. The CDR3 bases are TGTGCCAGCAGTTCGACTAGCGGGAAAATTTACAATGAGCAGTTCTTC. It specifies CASSSTSGKIYNEQFF.

The rearrangement uses TRBV9 and TRBJ1-3; D is possibly TRBD1 (6 bases). The CDR3 is 13 residues long. Germline V gene data show CDR1 as SGDLS and CDR2 as YYNGEE. With 3 bases removed from V and 7 bases from J, the gap between germline ends came to 11 bases. CDR3 protein: CASSAFTGNTIYF. In DNA, the CDR3 is TGTGCCAGCAGCGCCTTTACAGGGAACACCATATATTTT. Full variable domain (outside the CDR3, taken from reference TRBV9 and TRBJ1-3): DSGVTQTPKHLITATGQRVTLRCSPRSGDLSVYWYQQSLDQGLQFLIQYYNGEERAKGNILERFSAQQFPDLHSELNLSSLELGDSALYFCASSAFTGNTIYFGEGSWLTVV.

The rearrangement joins TRBV5-1 to TRBJ2-6; D may be TRBD1 (6 bases). Germline V gene lookup returns CDR1 SGHRS and CDR2 YFSETQ. Trimming took 4 bases from V and 0 from J, leaving 14 bases between them. The CDR3 is made up of 17 amino acids. CDR3 sequence reads: CASSPGQGPSGANVLTF. In DNA form, the CDR3 reads TGCGCCAGCAGCCCGGGACAAGGTCCCTCTGGGGCCAACGTCCTGACTTTC.

The chain joins TRBV29-1 to TRBJ1-6; D possibly corresponds to TRBD1 (5 bases). The CDR3 is 14 residues long. V lost 0 bases, J lost 7 bases, and 10 bases lay in between. In germline, CDR1 is SQVTM, CDR2 ANQGSEA. This chain's CDR3 is CSVEDQGTNSPLHF. The CDR3 region has the DNA TGCAGCGTTGAAGATCAAGGGACGAATTCACCCCTCCACTTT.

The count of this clone is one. The chain has TRBV29-1 and TRBJ2-7, with D possibly matching TRBD2 (6 bases). Deletions cut 2 bases from V and 3 bases from J, with 17 bases between. Germline CDR1 SQVTM, CDR2 ANQGSEA. The CDR3 has 15 amino acids. In DNA form, the CDR3 reads TGCAGCGTTGAAACCGCCGGGACTGACGGCTACGAGCAGTACTTC. Protein: CSVETAGTDGYEQYF.

J is TRBJ2-7 and V is TRBV9; a weak D match, TRBD1 (6 bases). The CDR3 is made up of 14 amino acids. Germline CDR1 SGDLS, CDR2 YYNGEE. V lost 0 bases to trimming and J lost 2 bases, with 9 bases between them. CDR3 protein: CASSVDRVPYEQYF. CDR3 sequence (DNA): TGTGCCAGCAGCGTAGACAGGGTTCCCTACGAGCAGTACTTC.